These T cell receptor beta chains were read from a single sample in a study of T-cell reconstitution after alpha-beta-depleted transplantation in children. TCRdb used MiXCR to reprocess the PCR reads, holding one entry per CDR3 protein. The profile shows around 490,000 distinct CDR3 sequences, roughly 10% of them singletons. Specimen: PBMCs, mostly from graft donor cells, collected 180 days after TCRalphabeta/CD19-depleted stem cell transplant. The receptors derive from a female patient aged 2-10 years who had a stem cell transplant for aplastic anemia, so the T cells may come from the graft donor. Each CDR3 is given with its conserved first and last residue. The D gene is left open where the match is weak. Clone size is shown for a subset of rows, as once, few, many or a class of expanded clone.

v_call,d_call,clone_size,j_call,cdr3_aa,cdr3_nt
TRBV29-1,NA,few,TRBJ2-3,CSVDGIDGTLTSTDTQYF,TGCAGCGTTGATGGGATCGACGGGACACTGACTAGCACAGATACGCAGTATTTT
TRBV30,TRBD1,NA,TRBJ1-1,CACPRQGEGGTEAFF,TGTGCCTGCCCACGACAGGGGGAAGGTGGGACTGAAGCTTTCTTT
TRBV4-3,TRBD1,NA,TRBJ2-4,CASSQGRDREGIQYF,TGCGCCAGCAGCCAAGGCCGGGACAGAGAGGGCATTCAGTACTTC
TRBV3-1,TRBD1,NA,TRBJ2-4,CASSQDYWTGLKNIQYF,TGTGCCAGCAGCCAAGATTATTGGACAGGGTTAAAAAACATTCAGTACTTC
TRBV5-5,NA,many,TRBJ1-2,CASSSTVNYGYTF,TGTGCCAGCAGCTCTACTGTTAACTATGGCTACACCTTC
TRBV5-1,TRBD1,many,TRBJ2-6,CASSPTGGSGANVLTF,TGCGCCAGCAGCCCGACAGGGGGCTCTGGGGCCAACGTCCTGACTTTC
TRBV9,NA,NA,TRBJ2-1,CASSVHGGSGFYNEQFF,TGTGCCAGCAGCGTACATGGGGGGAGTGGGTTCTACAATGAGCAGTTCTTC
TRBV20-1,TRBD1,NA,TRBJ1-5,CSARVRTGAQPQHF,TGCAGTGCTAGAGTTCGGACAGGGGCTCAGCCCCAGCATTTT
TRBV20-1,TRBD1,NA,TRBJ1-5,CSARSWTGDFNQPQHF,TGCAGTGCTAGGAGTTGGACAGGGGACTTCAATCAGCCCCAGCATTTT
TRBV29-1,NA,few,TRBJ1-2,CSVEAILGGARGYTF,TGCAGCGTTGAAGCCATCCTTGGGGGGGCACGTGGCTACACCTTC
TRBV5-1,NA,NA,TRBJ1-3,CASSESGGPGNTIYF,TGCGCCAGCAGCGAATCAGGAGGACCTGGAAACACCATATATTTT
TRBV27,TRBD1,many,TRBJ1-5,CASSAWDSLNQPQHF,TGTGCCAGCAGCGCTTGGGACAGCCTAAATCAGCCCCAGCATTTT
TRBV6-2/TRBV6-3,NA,NA,TRBJ2-4,CASSYLETAAHPLTKNIQYF,TGTGCCAGCAGTTACTTAGAAACAGCTGCCCACCCTCTGACCAAAAACATTCAGTACTTC
TRBV3-1,TRBD2,NA,TRBJ2-5,CASSPSWTSGAQETQYF,TGTGCCAGCAGCCCGTCCTGGACTAGCGGGGCCCAAGAGACCCAGTACTTC
TRBV6-2/TRBV6-3,TRBD1,many,TRBJ2-2,CATGTAHTGELFF,TGTGCCACCGGGACAGCTCACACCGGGGAGCTGTTTTTT
TRBV5-5,NA,NA,TRBJ2-7,CASSSEADLIYEQYF,TGTGCCAGCAGCTCCGAGGCCGACCTCATCTACGAGCAGTACTTC
TRBV28,NA,NA,TRBJ1-6,CASSSPRKGSSPLHF,TGTGCCAGCAGTTCCCCCAGGAAGGGAAGTTCACCCCTCCACTTT
TRBV24-1,NA,NA,TRBJ1-2,CATSDSPGTNYGYTF,TGTGCCACCAGTGATTCACCAGGGACTAACTATGGCTACACCTTC
TRBV7-9,NA,NA,TRBJ2-3,CASSSRETSTDTQYF,TGTGCCAGCAGCTCCCGGGAGACAAGCACAGATACGCAGTATTTT
TRBV4-2,NA,many,TRBJ2-7,CASAKIALTNEQYF,TGTGCCAGCGCAAAGATAGCGCTGACTAACGAGCAGTACTTC
TRBV7-8,NA,many,TRBJ2-6,CASSLRTASGANVLTF,TGTGCCAGCAGCTTACGGACAGCCTCTGGGGCCAACGTCCTGACTTTC
TRBV7-2,TRBD1,NA,TRBJ2-1,CASSPTGGYNEQFF,TGTGCCAGCAGTCCGACAGGGGGCTACAATGAGCAGTTCTTC
TRBV27,TRBD1,NA,TRBJ1-1,CASSDRGVRSEAFF,TGTGCCAGCTCCGACAGGGGCGTTCGTTCGGAAGCTTTCTTT
TRBV12-3/TRBV12-4,TRBD1,few,TRBJ1-5,CASSPPDRGYQPQHF,TGTGCCAGCAGTCCCCCGGACAGGGGGTATCAGCCCCAGCATTTT
TRBV7-2,TRBD1,few,TRBJ1-1,CASSLPGQGKPNTEAFF,TGTGCCAGCAGCTTACCTGGACAGGGGAAACCGAACACTGAAGCTTTCTTT
TRBV29-1,TRBD1,NA,TRBJ1-2,CSVPGTVGGYTF,TGCAGCGTCCCCGGGACAGTGGGGGGCTACACCTTC
TRBV20-1,TRBD2,many,TRBJ2-3,CSARDLAASTDTQYF,TGCAGTGCTAGAGACCTAGCGGCAAGCACAGATACGCAGTATTTT
TRBV29-1,NA,NA,TRBJ2-2,CSVGDGRGDTGELFF,TGCAGCGTTGGAGACGGCAGGGGGGACACCGGGGAGCTGTTTTTT
TRBV20-1,NA,few,TRBJ2-5,CSAGRGGGETQYF,TGCAGTGCCGGACGGGGAGGGGGAGAGACCCAGTACTTC
TRBV28,NA,few,TRBJ2-5,CASLGLLEGGIILETQYF,TGTGCCAGCCTTGGTCTTCTTGAGGGAGGCATAATACTAGAGACCCAGTACTTC
TRBV7-2,TRBD2,NA,TRBJ2-2,CASSFYPTSGSVGELFF,TGTGCCAGCAGCTTCTACCCGACTAGCGGAAGCGTCGGGGAGCTGTTTTTT
TRBV20-1,NA,few,TRBJ2-1,CSESLRAYNEQFF,TGCAGTGAATCCCTCCGGGCCTACAATGAGCAGTTCTTC
TRBV6-5,NA,NA,TRBJ1-2,CASSYGPQNYGYTF,TGTGCCAGCAGTTACGGGCCTCAAAACTATGGCTACACCTTC
TRBV6-1,TRBD2,few,TRBJ2-6,CASSGHPGLAGAGANVLTF,TGTGCCAGCAGTGGGCATCCGGGACTAGCGGGAGCTGGGGCCAACGTCCTGACTTTC
TRBV29-1,NA,few,TRBJ2-6,CSVEDVQATGANVLTF,TGCAGCGTTGAAGATGTGCAGGCGACTGGGGCCAACGTCCTGACTTTC